This section outlines one T cell receptor (beta chain) sequence together with its context. Per the germline V gene, CDR1 is MNHNS and CDR2 is SASEGT. The J segment lost 9 bases and the V segment lost 4 bases, leaving 8 bases of the junction unmatched. The CDR3 runs 13 residues. During colonoscopy, one to two rectal pinch biopsies were collected. The sample originates from a study of pediatric ulcerative colitis. The assay was run at survey level. Sequencing was performed with immunoSEQ multiplex PCR; in TCRdb, only in-frame clones are kept and a portion is missing. The repertoire consists of 30,000 to 45,000 clones, with about 80% occurring once and the leading ten covering roughly 0.7%.

The receptor was isolated from a boy aged 5 to 17 with moderate ulcerative colitis. V and J are TRBV6-1 and TRBJ2-7; 8 bases fit TRBD1. Material for sequencing was gut tissue. The CDR3 DNA follows: TGTGCCAGCAGTGGCGGACAGGGTTTCGGGCAGTACTTC. Protein: CASSGGQGFGQYF.